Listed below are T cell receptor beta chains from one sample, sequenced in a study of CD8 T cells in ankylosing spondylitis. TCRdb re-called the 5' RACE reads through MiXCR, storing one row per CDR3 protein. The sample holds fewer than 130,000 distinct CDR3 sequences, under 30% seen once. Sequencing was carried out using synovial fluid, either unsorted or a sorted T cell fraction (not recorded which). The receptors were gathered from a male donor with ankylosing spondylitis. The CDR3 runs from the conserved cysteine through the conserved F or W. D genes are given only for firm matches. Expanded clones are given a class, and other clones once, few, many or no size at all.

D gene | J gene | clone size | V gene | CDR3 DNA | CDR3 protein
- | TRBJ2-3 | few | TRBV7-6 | TGTGCCAGCAGCTTTTCTAGCGTGAAGACAGATACGCAGTATTTT | CASSFSSVKTDTQYF
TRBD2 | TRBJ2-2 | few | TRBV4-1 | TGCGCCAGCAGCCGGACTAGCGGGAGATCCGGGGAGCTGTTTTTT | CASSRTSGRSGELFF
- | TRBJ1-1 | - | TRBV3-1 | TGTGCCAGCAGCCAAGTACCGACAGGTGGTGGTTTCTTT | CASSQVPTGGGFF
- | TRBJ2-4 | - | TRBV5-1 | TGCGCCAGCAGCTTGGCAGAAGCCAAAAACATTCAGTACTTC | CASSLAEAKNIQYF
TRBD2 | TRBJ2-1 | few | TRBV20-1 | TGCAGTGCTCCCAGTAGCGGGGACTACAATGAGCAGTTCTTC | CSAPSSGDYNEQFF
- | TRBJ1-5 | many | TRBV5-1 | TGCGCCAGCAGCTTGGGGGAACGCAATCAGCCCCAGCATTTT | CASSLGERNQPQHF
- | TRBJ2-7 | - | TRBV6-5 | TGTGCCAGCAATACTAGGGGCGAGCAGTACTTC | CASNTRGEQYF
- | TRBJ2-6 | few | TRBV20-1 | TGCAGTGCTAGTTCGGCAGCTAGTTCTGGGGCCAACGTCCTGACTTTC | CSASSAASSGANVLTF
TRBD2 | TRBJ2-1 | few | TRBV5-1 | TGCGCCAGCAGCTTGGCCAGGCTAGCGGGAGGATCCTACAATGAGCAGTTCTTC | CASSLARLAGGSYNEQFF
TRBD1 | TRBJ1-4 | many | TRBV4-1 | TGCGCCAGCAGCCAATTAGGACAGGGAGGAGAAAAACTGTTTTTT | CASSQLGQGGEKLFF
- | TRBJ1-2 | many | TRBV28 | TGTGCCAGCAGTTTACCCACACCGAACTATGGCTACACCTTC | CASSLPTPNYGYTF
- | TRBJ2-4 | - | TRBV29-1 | TGCAGTATCATAGCCAAAAACATTCAGTACTTC | CSIIAKNIQYF
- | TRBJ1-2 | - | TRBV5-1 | TGCGCCAGCAGCTTGTTCAGGAGGAGTTTCGATGGCTACACCTTC | CASSLFRRSFDGYTF
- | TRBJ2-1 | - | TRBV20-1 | TGCAGTGCTTACGTGGCTAGCGTCCATGAGCAGTTCTTC | CSAYVASVHEQFF
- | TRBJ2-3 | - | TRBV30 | TGTGCCTGGGACCGGGGTCCGAGGACGCAGTATTTT | CAWDRGPRTQYF
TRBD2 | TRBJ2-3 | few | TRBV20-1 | TGCAGTGCTATAAGACTAGCGGGAGGGACCGATACGCAGTATTTT | CSAIRLAGGTDTQYF
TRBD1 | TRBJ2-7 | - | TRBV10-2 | TGCGCCAGCAGCCATCCGGGACAGGGGTCGGTGCAGTACTTC | CASSHPGQGSVQYF
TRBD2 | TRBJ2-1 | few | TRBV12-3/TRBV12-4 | TGTGCCAGCCGGGACTATCTCAATGAGCAGTTCTTC | CASRDYLNEQFF
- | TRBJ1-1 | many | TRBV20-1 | TGCAGTGCCGAAACCCCTACTCAGATATCTGAAGCTTTCTTT | CSAETPTQISEAFF
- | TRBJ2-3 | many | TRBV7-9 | TGTGCCAGCAGCACAAGGACTATCACAGATACGCAGTATTTT | CASSTRTITDTQYF
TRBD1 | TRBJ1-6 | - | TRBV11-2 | TGTGCCAGCAGCTTAGATCAAGGGGGCTGGGGTGGTGATTCACCCCTCCACTTT | CASSLDQGGWGGDSPLHF
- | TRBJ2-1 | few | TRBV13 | TGTGCCAGCAGCTCACAGGGTACCTACAATGAGCAGTTCTTC | CASSSQGTYNEQFF
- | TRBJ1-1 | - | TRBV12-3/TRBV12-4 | TGTGCCAGCAGTTTAAGGGGGGGAACTGAAGCTTTCTTT | CASSLRGGTEAFF
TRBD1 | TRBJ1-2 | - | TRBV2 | TGTGCCAGCAGAGTACGGGACAGGGGAAAATTTGGCTACACCTTC | CASRVRDRGKFGYTF
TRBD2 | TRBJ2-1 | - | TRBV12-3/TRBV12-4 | TGTGCCAGCAGTTCCGGGACTAGCGGGAGGGACTATGAGCAGTTCTTC | CASSSGTSGRDYEQFF
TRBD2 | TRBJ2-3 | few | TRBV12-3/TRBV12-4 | TGTGCCAGCCAAGGGACTAGCGGCACAGATACGCAGTATTTT | CASQGTSGTDTQYF
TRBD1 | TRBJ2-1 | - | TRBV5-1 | TGCGCCAGCAGCTGGGACAGGGACAATGAGCAGTTCTTC | CASSWDRDNEQFF
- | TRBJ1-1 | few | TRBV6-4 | TGTGCCAGCAGTGACTTCCCGAGACCCTTCCAAAGTACTGAAGCTTTCTTT | CASSDFPRPFQSTEAFF
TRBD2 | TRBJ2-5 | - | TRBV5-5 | TGTGCCAGCAGCCTGACTAGCGGAGGGGAGACCCAGTACTTC | CASSLTSGGETQYF
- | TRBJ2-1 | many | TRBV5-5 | TGTGCCAGCAGCTTGGATGTTAGCGGCAATGAGCAGTTCTTC | CASSLDVSGNEQFF
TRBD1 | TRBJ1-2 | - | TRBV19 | TGTGCCAGTAGTACCCAGGGGGTCTCCTATGGCTACACCTTC | CASSTQGVSYGYTF
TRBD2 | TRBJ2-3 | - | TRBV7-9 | TGTTCCAGCGAACTCGCGGGAGTGGATACGCAGTATTTT | CSSELAGVDTQYF
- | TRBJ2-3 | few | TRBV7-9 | TGTGCCAGCAGCTTAGCTGACCTCACAGATACGCAGTATTTT | CASSLADLTDTQYF
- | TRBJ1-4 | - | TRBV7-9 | TGTGCCAGCAGCTTAGCTGGGGGCGAAAAACTGTTTTTT | CASSLAGGEKLFF
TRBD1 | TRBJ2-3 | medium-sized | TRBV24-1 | TGTGCCACCAGTGATCGACAGGGGGTGAGAGATACGCAGTATTTT | CATSDRQGVRDTQYF
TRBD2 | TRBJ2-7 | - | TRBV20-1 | TGCAGTGCTCTGATGACTAGCGGATTCTCCTACGAGCAGTACTTC | CSALMTSGFSYEQYF
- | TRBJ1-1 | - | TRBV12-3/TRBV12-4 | TGTGCCAGCACCATCCGGCAGTCCCGTGGCGCAGCTTTCTTT | CASTIRQSRGAAFF
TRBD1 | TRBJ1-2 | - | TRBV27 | TGTGCCAGCAGTCCTTACAGGGGAGTCTATGGCTACACCTTC | CASSPYRGVYGYTF
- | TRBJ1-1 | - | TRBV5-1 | TGCGCCAGCAGCGTAGGCCCCGACACTGAAGCTTTCTTT | CASSVGPDTEAFF
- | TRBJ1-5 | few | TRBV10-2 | TGCGCCAACTCACCAGGGCCTAATCAGCCCCAGCATTTT | CANSPGPNQPQHF
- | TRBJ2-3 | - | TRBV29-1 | TGCAGCGGGGTCCCGGTTCAAGGGGCCGCGCAGTATTTT | CSGVPVQGAAQYF